The TCR beta chain under discussion was sequenced for a study of cytomegalovirus exposure and HLA in healthy donors. Study-level background: Unique TCRs from HLA-typed donors, 75 million to 100 million of them, were held in an early data release.

Trimming took 0 bases from V and 0 from J, leaving 10 bases between them. The CDR3 length is 15 residues. Germline V CDR1 and CDR2: SGHRS, YFSETQ. Researchers ran the PCR with 60 Vbeta and 13 Jbeta primers. How the authors handled the data: Later, 75 million to 100 million unique TCR beta chains were counted in an analysis, and roughly 11 million of them were shared. Assay used: immunoSEQ multiplex PCR; TCRdb lists only in-frame clones, some missing. V, J and clone size were drawn from that table, and D and trimming were deduced from the DNA. The sample has a few hundred thousand clones, over 65% seen once. On this clone: Its antigen is undetermined.

Study findings and constraints: According to an earlier analysis, most TCR beta V segments yielded productive rearrangements about 90% or about 30% of the time.

J is TRBJ2-7 and V is TRBV5-1; tentative D call: TRBD1 (5 bases). Sequenced input: PBMCs. This sequence originates from a woman in her thirties in good health and CMV-seronegative. The CDR3 DNA reads TGCGCCAGCAGCTTGGGCGACAGAAGCTCCTACGAGCAGTACTTC. It encodes CASSLGDRSSYEQYF.